The T cell receptor beta chain under discussion was sequenced for a study of vaccination effects on CD4 cells after COVID-19. Points from the study as a whole: The study had few convalescent patients and no early post-infection timepoints.

As for this clone: Its target is not known.

Before any sequencing was done, the ViraFEST assay used viral peptide pools to expand antigen-specific CD4+ T cells. Isolating CD4+ T cells followed approximately nine days of culture. A positive SARS-CoV-2 PCR test fell between March and December 2020. Cultures used roughly 2 million PBMC per well, 9 to 10 IU/ml IL-2 and around 9.8 ug/ml peptides. Fresh IL-2-containing medium replaced half the medium on days 3 and 7. The J segment lost 3 bases and the V segment lost 5 bases, leaving 10 bases of the junction unmatched. Looked up from germline, CDR1 is SGHVS and CDR2 is FNYEAQ. The CDR3 is 18 residues long. Sequenced by immunoSEQ multiplex PCR; TCRdb stores in-frame clones only, minus some. The profile shows fewer than 60,000 clones, approximately 73% of them singletons.

This specimen was CD4+ T cells from PBMCs cultured with HIV peptides, taken before COVID-19 vaccination. Subset denoted: HIV-1 Nef peptide pool negative control/reference culture. The V and J genes are TRBV7-6 and TRBJ2-7; 16 bases match TRBD2. The TCR originated in a human donor who had a prior SARS-CoV-2 infection. The CDR3 region is CASSPGTSGGARVYEQYF. The CDR3 nucleotides read TGTGCCAGCAGCCCCGGGACTAGCGGGGGGGCCCGAGTCTACGAGCAGTACTTC.